Here is one T cell receptor (beta chain) with its context. Its antigen is unknown. The record has no base qualities; no much larger clone is one base away. The sample originates from a study of glioma-infiltrating T cells after dendritic cell vaccination (dated by TCRdb to 2016 to 2017). Study-wide context: A cohort of 15 or so glioblastoma patients from Phase I and II dendritic cell vaccination trials was included, of whom 9 were newly diagnosed and 6 had recurrent disease. Patients received autologous tumor lysate-pulsed dendritic cell vaccination between about 2002 and 2012. The vaccine was prepared from monocyte-derived dendritic cells that were cultured for 6 to 7 days with IL-4 and GM-CSF and then pulsed overnight with autologous tumor lysate. Survival after dendritic cell vaccination was correlated with TCR sequencing metrics such as TIL content and the overlap between tumor and blood repertoires. In glioblastoma patients vaccinated with dendritic cells, deep sequencing of TCR beta CDR3 regions served to measure the amount of tumor-infiltrating lymphocytes and to compare repertoires between tumor and blood. Each patient was given three intradermal dendritic cell vaccine injections, spaced two weeks apart, in the arm below the axilla.

Overall results and qualifications from the work: No direct relationship between TCR clonality and survival was found, suggesting that a diverse polyclonal response may matter. The cohort was small and heterogeneous, few patients had complete blood and tumor sets, and even fewer had initial-recurrent tumor pairs. After dendritic cell vaccination, a higher estimated pretreatment TIL content predicted longer time to progression and longer overall survival. The response model built on TCR overlap across three groups was characterized as speculative, with prospective validation still needed.

Patients were selected for having adequate residual fresh-frozen tumor tissue and more than two years of available survival data. Molecular status otherwise varied across the glioblastoma patients, but none of them carried an isocitrate dehydrogenase mutation. PBMC collection took place before vaccination, two weeks after the third vaccination, and at tumor progression if progression occurred. The Qiagen DNeasy Blood extraction Kit was used for extraction of genomic DNA. TCRB CDR3 regions were amplified from roughly 1.8 ug genomic DNA, or all available DNA if less, using the immunoSEQ assay. The multiplex PCR relied on 60 forward primers for TCR V beta segments and 13 reverse primers for J beta segments. To estimate the number of reads per starting template, synthetic control templates were added to each sample at limiting dilution. The Illumina HiSeq System generated 87 bp sequencing reads. Concerning the study's data processing: To remove PCR and sequencing errors, closely related sequences were merged with a nearest neighbor algorithm. TCR overlap was defined as the percentage of unique tumor TCR beta sequences that were also found in the peripheral blood of the same patient. The table was pulled from immuneACCESS by TCRdb, which kept in-frame rearrangements only. Such tables lose some clones; where checked, under half of the loss comes from unresolved V genes, and the rest has no known cause. V and J calls and clone size come straight from that table; D and trimming were deduced from the DNA. A total of about 92,000 clones appear in this sample, 80% to 90% of them only once. The ten largest clones represent 15% to 18% of the sample.

V lost 0 bases and J lost 4 bases; the stretch between them is 12 bases long. The CDR3 spans 15 residues, from the cysteine through the phenylalanine. Only CDR3 DNA is held: 45 bases, read in frame from base 1. The CDR1 and CDR2 encoded by the germline V gene (reference sequence) are MNHEY and SMNVEV. The chain couples TRBV27 to TRBJ2-5; the D gene is not confidently resolved. Here the sequenced sample was blood, taken before dendritic cell vaccination. The TCR sequence derives from a human donor with glioblastoma. The sequenced DNA: TGTGCCAGCAGTTTATCGGCCGTGGCCATAGAGACCCAGTACTTC. It is translated as CASSLSAVAIETQYF.